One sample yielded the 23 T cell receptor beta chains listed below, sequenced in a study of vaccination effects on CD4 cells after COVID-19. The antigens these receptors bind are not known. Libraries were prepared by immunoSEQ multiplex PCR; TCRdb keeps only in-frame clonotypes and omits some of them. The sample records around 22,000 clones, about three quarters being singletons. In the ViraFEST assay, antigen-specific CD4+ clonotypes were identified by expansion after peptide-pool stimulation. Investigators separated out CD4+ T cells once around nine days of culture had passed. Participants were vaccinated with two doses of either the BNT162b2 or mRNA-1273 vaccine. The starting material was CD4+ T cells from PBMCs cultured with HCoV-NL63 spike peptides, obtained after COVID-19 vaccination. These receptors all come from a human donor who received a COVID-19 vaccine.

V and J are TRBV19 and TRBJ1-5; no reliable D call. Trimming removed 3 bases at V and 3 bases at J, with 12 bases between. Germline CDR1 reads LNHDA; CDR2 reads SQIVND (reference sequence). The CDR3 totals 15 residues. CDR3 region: CASSIGGNNNQPQHF. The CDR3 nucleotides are TGTGCCAGTAGTATCGGTGGCAACAACAATCAGCCCCAGCATTTT.

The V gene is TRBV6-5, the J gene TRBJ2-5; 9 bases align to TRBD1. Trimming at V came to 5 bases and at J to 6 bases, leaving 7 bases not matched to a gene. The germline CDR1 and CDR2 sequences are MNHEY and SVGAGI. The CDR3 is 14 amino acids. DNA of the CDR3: TGTGCCAGCAGTACCCCGGGACAGGGAAAGACCCAGTACTTC. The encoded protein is CASSTPGQGKTQYF.

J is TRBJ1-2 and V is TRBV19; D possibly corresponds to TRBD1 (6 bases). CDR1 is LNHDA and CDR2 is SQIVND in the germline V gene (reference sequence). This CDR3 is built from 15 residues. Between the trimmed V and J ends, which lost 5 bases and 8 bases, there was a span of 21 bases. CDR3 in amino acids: CASSPIGGGLSGYTF. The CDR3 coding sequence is TGTGCCAGTAGTCCAATAGGGGGAGGGTTAAGCGGCTACACCTTC.

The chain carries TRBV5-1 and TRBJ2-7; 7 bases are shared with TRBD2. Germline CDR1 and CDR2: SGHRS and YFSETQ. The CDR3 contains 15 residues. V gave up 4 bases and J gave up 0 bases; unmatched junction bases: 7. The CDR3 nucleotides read TGCGCCAGCAGCCCGGGCGGGGGTGACTCCTACGAGCAGTACTTC. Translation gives CASSPGGGDSYEQYF.

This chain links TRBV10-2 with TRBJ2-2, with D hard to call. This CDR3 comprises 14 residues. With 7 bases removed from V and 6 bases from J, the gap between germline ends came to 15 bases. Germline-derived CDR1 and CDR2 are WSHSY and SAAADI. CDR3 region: CASIPGSKSGELFF. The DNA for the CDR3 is TGCGCCAGCATTCCGGGTTCTAAGTCCGGGGAGCTGTTTTTT.

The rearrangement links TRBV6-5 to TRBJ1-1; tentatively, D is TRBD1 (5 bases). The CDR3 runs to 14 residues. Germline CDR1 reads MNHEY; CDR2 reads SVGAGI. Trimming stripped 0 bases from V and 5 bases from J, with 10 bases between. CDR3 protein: CASSYSGGGTEAFF. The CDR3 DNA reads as TGTGCCAGCAGTTACTCCGGCGGGGGGACTGAAGCTTTCTTT.

CDR3 sequence reads: CAGGGSGANVLTF. The CDR3 DNA is TGTGCCGGCGGGGGGTCTGGGGCCAACGTCCTGACTTTC. This chain connects TRBV2 to TRBJ2-6; 8 bases agree with TRBD2. CDR1 is SNHLY and CDR2 is FYNNEI in the germline V gene. The CDR3 covers 13 residues. Losses at the gene ends were 11 bases for V and 1 base for J; bases not matched to a gene: 1.

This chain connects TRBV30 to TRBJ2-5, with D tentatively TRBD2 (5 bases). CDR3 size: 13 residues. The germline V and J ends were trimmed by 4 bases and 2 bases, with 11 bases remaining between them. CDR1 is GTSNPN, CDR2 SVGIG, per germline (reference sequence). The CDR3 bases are TGTGCCTGGAACCGGGGATCGCAAGAGACCCAGTACTTC. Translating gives CAWNRGSQETQYF.

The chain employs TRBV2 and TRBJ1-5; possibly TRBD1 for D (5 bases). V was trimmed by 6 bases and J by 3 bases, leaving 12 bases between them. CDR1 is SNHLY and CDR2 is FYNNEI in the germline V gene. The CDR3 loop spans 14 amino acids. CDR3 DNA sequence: TGTGCCAGCAGAGCAGACAGCAACAATCAGCCCCAGCATTTT. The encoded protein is CASRADSNNQPQHF.

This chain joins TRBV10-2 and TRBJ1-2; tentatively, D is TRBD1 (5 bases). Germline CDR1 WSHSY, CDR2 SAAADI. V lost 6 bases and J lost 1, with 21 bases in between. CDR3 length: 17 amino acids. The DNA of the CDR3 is TGCGCCAGCAGGGGCGGGACCGCTTTCAAATATAACTATGGCTACACCTTC. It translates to CASRGGTAFKYNYGYTF.

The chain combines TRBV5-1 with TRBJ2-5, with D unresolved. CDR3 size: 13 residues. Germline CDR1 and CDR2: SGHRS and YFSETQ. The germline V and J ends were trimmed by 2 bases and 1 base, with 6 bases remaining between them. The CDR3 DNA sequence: TGCGCCAGCAGCTTCGGGTTCCAAGAGACCCAGTACTTC. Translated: CASSFGFQETQYF. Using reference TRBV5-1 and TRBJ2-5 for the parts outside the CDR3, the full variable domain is KAGVTQTPRYLIKTRGQQVTLSCSPISGHRSVSWYQQTPGQGLQFLFEYFSETQRNKGNFPGRFSGRQFSNSRSEMNVSTLELGDSALYLCASSFGFQETQYFGPGTRLLVL.

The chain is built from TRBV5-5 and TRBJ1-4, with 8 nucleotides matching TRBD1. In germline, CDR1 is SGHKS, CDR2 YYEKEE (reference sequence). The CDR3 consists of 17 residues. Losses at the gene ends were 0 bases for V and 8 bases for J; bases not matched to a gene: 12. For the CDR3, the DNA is TGTGCCAGCAGCTTGGGCGGACACACAGGGGGAGGGGAAAAACTGTTTTTT. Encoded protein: CASSLGGHTGGGEKLFF. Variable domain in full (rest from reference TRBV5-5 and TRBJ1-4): DAGVTQSPTHLIKTRGQQVTLRCSPISGHKSVSWYQQVLGQGPQFIFQYYEKEERGRGNFPDRFSARQFPNYSSELNVNALLLGDSALYLCASSLGGHTGGGEKLFFGSGTQLSVL.

This CDR3 is CASSETSGRASYEQYF. The CDR3 DNA reads TGCGCCAGCAGTGAGACTAGCGGGAGGGCCTCCTACGAGCAGTACTTC. This chain links TRBV10-1 with TRBJ2-7, with 13 bases that match TRBD2. The CDR3 is 16 amino acids. Germline V gene sequence: CDR1 WNHNN, CDR2 SYGVQD (reference sequence). V lost 2 bases to trimming and J lost 0 bases; unmatched junction nucleotides: 1.

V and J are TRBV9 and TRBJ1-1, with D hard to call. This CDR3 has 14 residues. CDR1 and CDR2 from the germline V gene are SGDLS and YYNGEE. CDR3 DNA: TGTGCTTCCAACCCATTCGAAGGGAACACTGAAGCTTTCTTT. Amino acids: CASNPFEGNTEAFF.

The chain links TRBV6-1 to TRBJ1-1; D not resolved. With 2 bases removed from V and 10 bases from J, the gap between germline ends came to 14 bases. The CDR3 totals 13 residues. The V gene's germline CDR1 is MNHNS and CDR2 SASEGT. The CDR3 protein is CASSESQPERAFF. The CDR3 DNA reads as TGTGCCAGCAGTGAATCCCAGCCGGAGAGAGCTTTCTTT.

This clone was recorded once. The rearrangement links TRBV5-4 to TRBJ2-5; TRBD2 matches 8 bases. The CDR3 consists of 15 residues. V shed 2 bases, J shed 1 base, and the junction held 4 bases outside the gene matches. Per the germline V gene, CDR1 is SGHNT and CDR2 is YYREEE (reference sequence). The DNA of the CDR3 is TGTGCCAGCAGCTTAAGCGGGGGCCCCCAAGAGACCCAGTACTTC. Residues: CASSLSGGPQETQYF.

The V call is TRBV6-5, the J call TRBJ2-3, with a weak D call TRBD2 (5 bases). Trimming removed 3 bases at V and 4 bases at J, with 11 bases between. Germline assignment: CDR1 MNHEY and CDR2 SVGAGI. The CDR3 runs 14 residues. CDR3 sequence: CASSYSSRADTQYF. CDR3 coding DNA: TGTGCCAGCAGTTATAGCTCGAGGGCAGATACGCAGTATTTT.

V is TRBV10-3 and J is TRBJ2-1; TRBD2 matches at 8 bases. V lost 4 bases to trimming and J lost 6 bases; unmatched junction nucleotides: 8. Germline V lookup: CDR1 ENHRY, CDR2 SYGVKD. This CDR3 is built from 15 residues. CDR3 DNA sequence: TGTGCCATCAGTGCCGCAGCGGGAGCGATCAATGAGCAGTTCTTC. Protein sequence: CAISAAAGAINEQFF.

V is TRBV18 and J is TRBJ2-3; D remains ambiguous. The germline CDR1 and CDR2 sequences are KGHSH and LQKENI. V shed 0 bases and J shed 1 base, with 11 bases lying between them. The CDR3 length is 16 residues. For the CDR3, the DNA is TGTGCCAGCTCACCACCGGGGTCTGAGGGCACAGATACGCAGTATTTT. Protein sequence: CASSPPGSEGTDTQYF.

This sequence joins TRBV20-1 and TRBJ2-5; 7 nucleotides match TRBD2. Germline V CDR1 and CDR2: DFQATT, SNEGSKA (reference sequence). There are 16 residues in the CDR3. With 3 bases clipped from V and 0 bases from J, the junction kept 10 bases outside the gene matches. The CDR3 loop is CSASRGDSMYQETQYF. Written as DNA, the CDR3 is TGCAGTGCTAGTCGGGGGGACTCGATGTACCAAGAGACCCAGTACTTC.

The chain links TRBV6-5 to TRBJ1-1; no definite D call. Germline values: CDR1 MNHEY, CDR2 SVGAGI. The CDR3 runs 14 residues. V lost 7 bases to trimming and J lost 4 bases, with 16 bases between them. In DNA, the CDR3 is TGTGCCAGCACCGCCGGGAGAGCTAGCACTGAAGCTTTCTTT. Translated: CASTAGRASTEAFF.

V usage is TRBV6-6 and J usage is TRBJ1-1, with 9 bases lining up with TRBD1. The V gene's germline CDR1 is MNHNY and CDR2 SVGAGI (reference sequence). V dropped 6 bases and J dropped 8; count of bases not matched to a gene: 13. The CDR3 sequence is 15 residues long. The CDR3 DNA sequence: TGTGCCAGCAGCCGCCGGGACAGGGTAATTGTCGAAGCTTTCTTT. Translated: CASSRRDRVIVEAFF.

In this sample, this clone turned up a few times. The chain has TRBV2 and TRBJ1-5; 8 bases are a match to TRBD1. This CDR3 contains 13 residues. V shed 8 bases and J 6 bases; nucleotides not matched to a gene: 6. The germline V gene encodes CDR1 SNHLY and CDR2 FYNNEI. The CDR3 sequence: CASVATGVQPQHF. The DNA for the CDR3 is TGTGCCAGCGTTGCGACAGGGGTTCAGCCCCAGCATTTT.